These 15 T cell receptor beta chains were sequenced from one sample in a study of cytomegalovirus exposure and HLA in healthy donors. In the PCR, 60 Vbeta and 13 Jbeta primers were used. Measured with immunoSEQ multiplex PCR; TCRdb has only the in-frame clones, and not every one. This table has 250,000 to 350,000 clones, roughly 88% appearing once. The specimen sequenced was PBMCs. Source of these receptors: a man aged 40-55 years in good health and CMV-seropositive.

The chain has TRBV5-1 and TRBJ2-3; possible D gene TRBD1, 5 bases. V lost 0 bases, J lost 2 bases, and 10 bases lay in between. The CDR3 consists of 15 residues. Looked up from germline, CDR1 is SGHRS and CDR2 is YFSETQ. In nucleotides, the CDR3 is TGCGCCAGCAGCTTGGTAAAACAGGCCACAGATACGCAGTATTTT. As protein: CASSLVKQATDTQYF.

V usage is TRBV4-1 and J usage is TRBJ2-5; 7 nucleotides line up with TRBD2. Near its end, the DNA agrees better with TRBJ2-7, so the J call may be wrong. The CDR3 spans 16 residues. The germline V gene encodes CDR1 MGHRA and CDR2 YSYEKL. Here the CDR3 reads CASSQELALVGYEQYF. For the CDR3, the DNA is TGCGCCAGCAGCCAGGAACTAGCGCTTGTAGGCTACGAGCAGTACTTC.

The gene calls are TRBV6-5 and TRBJ2-2; D unresolved. Germline V gene lookup returns CDR1 MNHEY and CDR2 SVGAGI. The CDR3 spans 14 residues. V was clipped by 0 bases and J by 7 bases, with 9 bases between them. The CDR3 loop is CASSYSPRRGELFF. The CDR3 DNA reads as TGTGCCAGCAGTTACTCACCTAGACGCGGGGAGCTGTTTTTT.

The chain recombines TRBV19 with TRBJ2-2; 7 nucleotides agree with TRBD1. From germline, CDR1 is LNHDA and CDR2 SQIVND (reference sequence). With V trimmed by 8 bases and J by 4 bases, 7 bases remained unmatched. The CDR3 runs 14 residues. CDR3 DNA: TGTGCCAGTGGTAGACAGGGTACCACCGGGGAGCTGTTTTTT. The encoded protein is CASGRQGTTGELFF.

This rearrangement joins TRBV19 to TRBJ2-2; possibly TRBD1 for D (5 bases). V lost 3 bases and J lost 1, with 6 bases in between. CDR1 is LNHDA and CDR2 is SQIVND in the germline V gene (reference sequence). This CDR3 contains 14 residues. The CDR3 here is CASSIGQNTGELFF. CDR3 DNA: TGTGCCAGTAGTATTGGACAGAACACCGGGGAGCTGTTTTTT.

This clone was seen just once. The chain carries TRBV25-1 and TRBJ2-7; unclear D gene. This CDR3 is built from 14 residues. CDR1 and CDR2 (germline): MGHDK, SYGVNS. Trimming took off 5 bases at V and 6 bases at J, with 17 bases between the two ends. The CDR3 region has the DNA TGTGCCAGCAGTCCAATGGCCCTCTCACCCGAGCAGTACTTC. Protein product: CASSPMALSPEQYF.

J is TRBJ2-7 and V is TRBV5-5; TRBD2 matches 12 bases. CDR1 is SGHKS and CDR2 is YYEKEE in the germline V gene (reference sequence). V lost 4 bases to trimming and J lost 0 bases; unmatched junction nucleotides: 14. The CDR3 sequence is 19 residues long. The CDR3 sequence: CASSGGTPGLAGNSYEQYF. The CDR3 bases are TGTGCCAGCAGCGGCGGGACACCAGGACTAGCGGGAAACTCCTACGAGCAGTACTTC.

The rearrangement uses TRBV19 and TRBJ1-1; 7 bases align to TRBD1. After removal of 4 bases from V and 1 base from J, the junction contained 18 bases not matched to a gene. This CDR3 is built from 19 residues. CDR1 is LNHDA and CDR2 is SQIVND in the germline V gene (reference sequence). In DNA, the CDR3 is TGTGCCAGTAGTACAGGGACAGACGTCCTTCATTACCCGAACACTGAAGCTTTCTTT. Its translation: CASSTGTDVLHYPNTEAFF.

This clone has more than one count but fewer than ten. The DNA for the CDR3 is TGCGCCAGCAGCCAAGATCTAAAGGGACAGGGGGGTGAAAAACTGTTTTTT. Encoded protein: CASSQDLKGQGGEKLFF. This chain uses TRBV4-1 with TRBJ1-4; 11 bases are a match to TRBD1. The length of the CDR3 is 17 residues. Trimming at V came to 0 bases and at J to 7 bases, leaving 7 bases not matched to a gene. Germline assignment: CDR1 MGHRA and CDR2 YSYEKL.

This clone was detected only once. This chain links TRBV10-3 with TRBJ2-7; D might be TRBD1 (5 bases). There are 13 residues in the CDR3. Trimming shortened V by 4 bases and J by 2 bases, and 9 bases separated the two germline ends. CDR1 ENHRY and CDR2 SYGVKD come from the germline V gene. The CDR3 loop is CAISGDSAYEQYF. Written as DNA, the CDR3 is TGTGCCATCAGTGGCGACAGTGCCTACGAGCAGTACTTC.

This clone appeared once. This chain links TRBV6-5 with TRBJ2-5, with 10 bases matching TRBD2. The length of the CDR3 is 15 residues. Germline V CDR1 and CDR2: MNHEY, SVGAGI. The ends lost 2 bases at V and 11 bases at J; junction bases unmatched: 11. CDR3: CASSYDSGRTMGQYF. In DNA, the CDR3 is TGTGCCAGCAGTTACGATAGCGGGAGGACCATGGGGCAGTACTTC.

The chain employs TRBV5-1 and TRBJ2-1; TRBD2 agrees at 9 bases. Germline V gene data show CDR1 as SGHRS and CDR2 as YFSETQ. J gave up 9 bases and V 0 bases, and 16 bases lay outside the gene matches. The CDR3 is 18 residues long. DNA for the CDR3: TGCGCCAGCAGCTTGGTGGTGGTAGGCGGGAGGGCCGGGGGTGAGCAGTTCTTC. Encoded protein: CASSLVVVGGRAGGEQFF.

This sequence joins TRBV19 and TRBJ2-7; 8 nucleotides line up with TRBD1. The junction had 6 bases not matched to a gene; V was cut back by 3 bases and J by 8 bases. This CDR3 comprises 13 residues. CDR1 and CDR2 from the germline V gene are LNHDA and SQIVND (reference sequence). CDR3 nucleotides: TGTGCCAGTAGTATTGGGACAGGCTCCCAGCAGTACTTC. This sequence encodes CASSIGTGSQQYF.

The chain joins TRBV7-9 to TRBJ2-2, with 9 bases that match TRBD2. Germline assignment: CDR1 SEHNR and CDR2 FQNEAQ (reference sequence). The V and J ends lost 4 bases and 6 bases, in that order; junction bases with no gene match: 9. The CDR3 sequence is 16 residues long. CDR3 sequence (DNA): TGTGCCAGCAGCTGGGTTCCGGGACTAGCCCCCGGGGAGCTGTTTTTT. This codes for CASSWVPGLAPGELFF.

The table lists this clone with a count of one. The CDR3: CASSLFRGTDSGNTIYF. In DNA form, the CDR3 reads TGTGCCAGCAGTTTATTCCGGGGGACCGACTCTGGAAACACCATATATTTT. The chain couples TRBV28 to TRBJ1-3, with D maybe TRBD1 (5 bases). The V end lost 1 base, the J end lost 0 bases, and 13 bases lay between the germline ends. The CDR3 spans 17 residues. Per the germline V gene, CDR1 is MDHEN and CDR2 is SYDVKM.